This is a list of T cell receptor beta chains from one sample in a study of blood T cells in healthy people across ages. Via MiXCR, TCRdb re-called the 5' RACE reads, giving one row per CDR3 protein. This sample yields over a million distinct CDR3 sequences, of which around 43% are seen a single time; about 19% belongs to the top ten. The sample comprised blood. These receptors all come from a woman aged 55-70 years in good health. CDR3s include the opening cysteine and the closing phenylalanine or tryptophan. Fields, in order: CDR3 DNA, CDR3 protein, J gene, V gene, clone size, D gene. A D gene is named only where the DNA matches it firmly. A row's size may be missing; if present it is once, few, many or a size class.

TGCGCCAGCAGCCAAGATCCCGGGGCTTCCTACGAGCAGTACTTC,CASSQDPGASYEQYF,TRBJ2-7,TRBV4-1,-,-
TGCGCCAGCAGCCAAGTTCGACAGACAGCGACCCAGTACTTC,CASSQVRQTATQYF,TRBJ2-5,TRBV4-1,-,-
TGTGTCAGCAGCACGGGACAGGGGTCCTACGAGCAGTACTTC,CVSSTGQGSYEQYF,TRBJ2-7,TRBV5-6,-,TRBD1
TGTGCCAGCGAGGAGCGGGAAGACAAGCAGTACTTC,CASEEREDKQYF,TRBJ2-7,TRBV6-2/TRBV6-3,few,TRBD2
TGTGCCAGCAGTTTAAGGTCTCAAGAGACCCAGTACTTC,CASSLRSQETQYF,TRBJ2-5,TRBV12-3/TRBV12-4,many,-
TGTGCCAGCAGAACATCAGGCCACCCCATTCAGTACTTT,CASRTSGHPIQYF,TRBJ2-4,TRBV6-5,-,-
TGTGCCAGCAGTTACAATCCGGCCTTCCCCAAGAATCAGCCCCAGCATTTT,CASSYNPAFPKNQPQHF,TRBJ1-5,TRBV6-2/TRBV6-3,-,-
TGTGCCAGCAGCAAGGGAAGGGAGACCCAGTACTTC,CASSKGRETQYF,TRBJ2-5,TRBV13,-,-
TGTGCCAGCAGCCGAAGAACCTACGAGCAGTACTTC,CASSRRTYEQYF,TRBJ2-7,TRBV3-1,-,-
TGTGCCAGCAGCGAAACAGGGGTCAGAGAAAAACTGTTTTTT,CASSETGVREKLFF,TRBJ1-4,TRBV28,-,TRBD1
TGTGCCAGCAGCCTCCCCGGACAGGGTGGTTTTAATGAGCAGTTCTTC,CASSLPGQGGFNEQFF,TRBJ2-1,TRBV9,-,TRBD1
TGTGCCAGCAGTAAAGGGACCCCCTTTGTCGAGCAGTTCTTC,CASSKGTPFVEQFF,TRBJ2-1,TRBV2,-,-
TGCGCCAGCCGAAGTAGCCTGAATTCCCACGAGCAGTACTTC,CASRSSLNSHEQYF,TRBJ2-7,TRBV5-1,-,-
TGCAGTGCTAGCTCACCGAACGCGAGCCCTAACAATGAGCAGTTCTTC,CSASSPNASPNNEQFF,TRBJ2-1,TRBV20-1,-,-
TGCGCCAGCACCTTACTGGGCAGTGGAGATACGCAGTATTTT,CASTLLGSGDTQYF,TRBJ2-3,TRBV5-1,few,-
TGTGCCAGCAGCTTAGGTTTACGCACAGGGACCTACGAGCAGTACTTC,CASSLGLRTGTYEQYF,TRBJ2-7,TRBV7-9,few,-
TGTGCCAGCAGCACGCGAGGACAGGGTGGCTATGGCTACACCTTC,CASSTRGQGGYGYTF,TRBJ1-2,TRBV7-9,few,TRBD1
TGTGCCAGCAGTGCACCATCGACAGGGGGTTCGGATGGCTACACCTTC,CASSAPSTGGSDGYTF,TRBJ1-2,TRBV6-1,few,TRBD1
TGTGCCAGCAGTGAAGCGTCCCCATTTACGAACACTGAAGCTTTCTTT,CASSEASPFTNTEAFF,TRBJ1-1,TRBV2,-,-
TGCAGCGTCCCAAGAGGGACAGGGGGCTCCGAGCAGTACTTC,CSVPRGTGGSEQYF,TRBJ2-7,TRBV29-1,few,TRBD1
TGTGCCAGCAGTTTAGGACAGGGGGCTCGGGATGAGCAGTACTTC,CASSLGQGARDEQYF,TRBJ2-5,TRBV12-3/TRBV12-4,-,TRBD1
TGTGCCAGCAGCCAAGATCTAGCGGGCAAGCCCTACGAGCAGTACTTC,CASSQDLAGKPYEQYF,TRBJ2-7,TRBV3-1,-,TRBD2
TGTGCCAGCAGCTTAGTAGGGCCATCCAATTCACCCCTCCACTTT,CASSLVGPSNSPLHF,TRBJ1-6,TRBV11-2,few,-
TGCAGTGCGGCAGAGCACTCCTACGAGCAGTACTTC,CSAAEHSYEQYF,TRBJ2-7,TRBV20-1,many,-
TGTGCCAGCAGCTGGGCCCCGCAGACCTACGAGCAGTACTTC,CASSWAPQTYEQYF,TRBJ2-7,TRBV27,-,-
TGTGCCAGCAGCTTAATTGGGCGGAGGTACGAGCAGTACTTC,CASSLIGRRYEQYF,TRBJ2-7,TRBV11-2,few,-